This is a list of T cell receptor beta chains from one sample in a study of cytomegalovirus exposure and HLA in healthy donors. Assay: immunoSEQ multiplex PCR; the TCRdb copy retains only in-frame clones and omits some. The repertoire holds under 200,000 clones, with 60% to 75% as singletons. Sequencing was carried out using PBMCs. All receptors derive from a woman aged 45-65 years in good health and CMV-seropositive. Each CDR3 is given with its conserved first and last residue. D genes are given only for firm matches. Some rows have no size entry. The others give once, few or many, or a class for an expanded clone.

j_call clone_size d_call v_call cdr3_nt cdr3_aa
TRBJ2-7 - - TRBV11-2 TGTGCCAGCAGCGTTCTAGACGGAACCTACGAGCAGTACTTC CASSVLDGTYEQYF
TRBJ1-3 - - TRBV9 TGTGCCAGCAGCGTAGACCAGGGAAACACCATATATTTT CASSVDQGNTIYF
TRBJ1-2 - - TRBV6-5 TGTGCCAGCCGCAGGGCCAAAGAAGGCTACACCTTC CASRRAKEGYTF
TRBJ1-1 - - TRBV19 TGTGCCAGTAGTATACGGGTCGTTTCTGAAGCTTTCTTT CASSIRVVSEAFF
TRBJ2-2 - TRBD2 TRBV5-1 TGCGCCAGCAGCTTGACGAGTGTGGGGACTAGTCGAACCGGGGAGCTGTTTTTT CASSLTSVGTSRTGELFF
TRBJ1-6 - - TRBV4-1 TGCGCCAGCAGCCAAGATTTGGGGGGGCGGGTCGGGTCACCCCTCCACTTT CASSQDLGGRVGSPLHF
TRBJ1-1 - - TRBV6-1 TGTGCCAGCAGGAAGAACAGGAACACTGAAGCTTTCTTT CASRKNRNTEAFF
TRBJ1-6 - - TRBV5-5 TGTGCCAGCAGCCTCCAGGGGTTAGACTCACCCCTCCACTTT CASSLQGLDSPLHF
TRBJ1-1 - TRBD1 TRBV6-9 TGTGCCAGCAGTTATAGGGACAGGAGTGAAGCTTTCTTT CASSYRDRSEAFF
TRBJ2-1 - TRBD2 TRBV7-3 TGTGCCAGCAGCCCGAGCGGGAGTATTTACAATGAGCAGTTCTTC CASSPSGSIYNEQFF
TRBJ1-1 - TRBD1 TRBV29-1 TGCAGCGTTGAAGGGACAGGGAGTGGGGCCACTGAAGCTTTCTTT CSVEGTGSGATEAFF
TRBJ1-4 - TRBD1 TRBV5-1 TGCGCCAGCAGCTTGGCCCCCGGGCAGGGGGGTGAAAAACTGTTTTTT CASSLAPGQGGEKLFF
TRBJ1-3 - - TRBV7-9 TGTGCCAGCAGCCTTCATGGCGGCTCTGGAAACACCATATATTTT CASSLHGGSGNTIYF
TRBJ1-2 - - TRBV7-2 TGTGCCAGCAGCCACAACCGGTATGGCGCCGGAGGGTATGGCTACACCTTC CASSHNRYGAGGYGYTF
TRBJ2-5 - TRBD2 TRBV2 TGTGCCAGCAGTGTTAGCGGGGGGGTTAGAGAGACCCAGTACTTC CASSVSGGVRETQYF
TRBJ1-3 - - TRBV7-2 TGTGCCAGCAGCTTATTTATGGGAGACACCATATATTTT CASSLFMGDTIYF
TRBJ1-1 - TRBD1 TRBV25-1 TGTGCCAGCAGTGAGGGACAGGGGGTAGCTTTCTTT CASSEGQGVAFF
TRBJ1-1 - - TRBV5-5 TGTGCCAGCAGAGGACAATTCACTGAAGCTTTCTTT CASRGQFTEAFF
TRBJ1-5 - - TRBV4-1 TGCGCCAGCAGCCCCTCCGAGGGCTTGAGCAATCAGCCCCAGCATTTT CASSPSEGLSNQPQHF
TRBJ2-5 - - TRBV7-7 TGTGCCAGCAGCTTAGGCCCTACCAAAGAGACCCAGTACTTC CASSLGPTKETQYF
TRBJ2-5 - TRBD2 TRBV5-4 TGTGCCAGCAGCCGGGAGGGCTGGGAGACCCAGTACTTC CASSREGWETQYF
TRBJ2-5 - TRBD2 TRBV30 TGTGCCTGGAGTGGCGGGGGGGCAGGGCAAGAGACCCAGTACTTC CAWSGGGAGQETQYF
TRBJ2-6 - - TRBV4-1 TGCGCCAGCAGCCAAGTAATTTCGGTACCTGGGGCCAACGTCCTGACTTTC CASSQVISVPGANVLTF
TRBJ2-2 few - TRBV5-1 TGCGCCAGCAACGCGGGGACCGGGGAGCTGTTTTTT CASNAGTGELFF
TRBJ1-1 - - TRBV10-2 TGCGCCAGCAGTGAGTCCGGGGGTCTGGACACTGAAGCTTTCTTT CASSESGGLDTEAFF
TRBJ1-1 - TRBD1 TRBV10-3 TGTGCCATCAGTGAGCAGGGGGCGGTCACTGAAGCTTTCTTT CAISEQGAVTEAFF
TRBJ2-1 - TRBD2 TRBV6-1 TGTGCCAGTGAGCGGGGGGGCCTGGGTAATGAGCAGTTCTTC CASERGGLGNEQFF
TRBJ2-2 - - TRBV5-4 TGTGCCAGCAGCTTGGACAGGACCGGGGAGCTGTTTTTT CASSLDRTGELFF
TRBJ1-2 - TRBD1 TRBV28 TGTGCCAGCAGTCCTCCCCGACAGGGGGGAAACTATGGCTACACCTTC CASSPPRQGGNYGYTF